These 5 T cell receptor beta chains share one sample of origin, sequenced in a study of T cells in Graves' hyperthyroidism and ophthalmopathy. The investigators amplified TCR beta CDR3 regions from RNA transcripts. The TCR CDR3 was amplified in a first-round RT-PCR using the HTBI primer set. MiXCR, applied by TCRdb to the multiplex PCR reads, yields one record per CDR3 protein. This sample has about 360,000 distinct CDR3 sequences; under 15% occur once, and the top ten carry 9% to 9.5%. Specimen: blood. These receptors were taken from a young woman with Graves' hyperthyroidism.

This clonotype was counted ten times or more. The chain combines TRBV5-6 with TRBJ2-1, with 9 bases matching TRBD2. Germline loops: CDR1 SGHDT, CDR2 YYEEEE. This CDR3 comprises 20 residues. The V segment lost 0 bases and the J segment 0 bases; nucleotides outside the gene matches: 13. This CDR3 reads CASSLALTSGWSSSYNEQFF. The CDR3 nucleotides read TGTGCCAGCAGCTTGGCCCTGACTAGCGGTTGGAGTAGCTCCTACAATGAGCAGTTCTTC.

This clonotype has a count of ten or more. The CDR3 region is CASSPPAYHNEQFF. CDR3 DNA: TGTGCCAGCTCACCACCGGCCTACCACAATGAGCAGTTCTTC. The chain recombines TRBV18 with TRBJ2-1; D is unresolved. CDR3 length: 14 amino acids. V was clipped by 0 bases and J by 5 bases, with 8 bases between them. Germline values: CDR1 KGHSH, CDR2 LQKENI.

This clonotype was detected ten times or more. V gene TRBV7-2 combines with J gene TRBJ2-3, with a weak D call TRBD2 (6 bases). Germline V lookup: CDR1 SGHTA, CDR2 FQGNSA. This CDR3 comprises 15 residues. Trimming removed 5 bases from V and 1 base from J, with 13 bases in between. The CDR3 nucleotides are TGTGCCAGCAGCACCACGACGGGGGGCACAGATACGCAGTATTTT. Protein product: CASSTTTGGTDTQYF.

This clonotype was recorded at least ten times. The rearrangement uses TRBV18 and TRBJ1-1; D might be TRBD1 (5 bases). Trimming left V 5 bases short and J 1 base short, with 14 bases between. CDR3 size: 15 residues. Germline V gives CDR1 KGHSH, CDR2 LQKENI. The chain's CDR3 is CASSEGVPRNTEAFF. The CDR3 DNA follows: TGTGCCAGCTCAGAAGGGGTCCCCAGGAACACTGAAGCTTTCTTT.

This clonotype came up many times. The CDR3 nucleotides read TGTGCCAGCAGCTTAAGTGGGACAGTTAACTATGGCTACACCTTC. Protein: CASSLSGTVNYGYTF. The chain uses TRBV7-3 and TRBJ1-2; 7 bases fit TRBD1. The V gene end was trimmed by 1 base and the J gene end by 1 base; junction bases not matched to a gene: 3. Germline V lookup: CDR1 SGHTA, CDR2 FQGTGA. This CDR3 region has 15 residues.